This TCR beta chain came from a study of technical replicates of blood from a handful of donors. TCRdb's copy holds only in-frame clones and misses some; the assay was immunoSEQ multiplex PCR. Altogether around 68,000 clones are present, roughly 91% being singletons, with the ten largest covering under 0.45%. This clone was seen just once. The receptor was derived from a human donor in good health. Some clones in this sample may be carry-over from other donors' samples. Material: T cells isolated from PBMCs.

The CDR3 DNA sequence: TGCGCCAGCAGCTTGGTCTCCGGGGAACAAGAGACCCAGTACTTC. Encoded protein: CASSLVSGEQETQYF. This chain uses TRBV5-1 with TRBJ2-5, with D tentatively TRBD2 (5 bases). Germline lookup yields CDR1 SGHRS and CDR2 YFSETQ. This CDR3 spans 15 amino acids. Trimming removed 0 bases at V and 2 bases at J, with 11 bases between.